This TCR beta chain was obtained from a study of blood T cell repertoires in COVID-19. Study summary: Material from acute and convalescent COVID-19 was sourced from the United States, Italy and Spain. The cDNA or gDNA used as material had been derived from T cells, B-cell-depleted T cells, or PBMCs.

Patients at the Seattle site were enrolled during active infection and followed longitudinally. The assay was immunoSEQ multiplex PCR, and TCRdb's table has in-frame clones only and misses some. The sample records some 500,000 clones, roughly nine tenths being singletons. V was pared by 3 bases and J by 1 base, with 4 bases of the junction left unmatched. Germline V gene sequence: CDR1 DFQATT, CDR2 SNEGSKA (reference sequence). The CDR3 spans 14 residues. The gene calls are TRBV20-1 and TRBJ1-1; TRBD1 agrees at 8 bases. Sequenced material: peripheral blood. The clonotype originates from a woman aged 50 to 60 with COVID-19, enrolled during active disease. In nucleotides, the CDR3 is TGCAGTGCTAGTTCCAGGGGGCAGAACACTGAAGCTTTCTTT. This sequence encodes CSASSRGQNTEAFF.